This TCR beta chain was documented in a study of metastatic and nonmetastatic thyroid tumors. TCRdb re-called the PCR reads with MiXCR. The data contain roughly 16,000 clones, approximately 14% of them singletons. Not a single patient had been given any form of treatment at any point before undergoing thyroid surgery. This clone was seen ten or more times. The same CDR3 arises from other DNA sequences in this sample as well. Germline-derived CDR1 and CDR2 are LGHDT and YNNKEL (reference sequence). V was clipped by 4 bases and J by 7 bases, with 7 bases between them. CDR3 length equals 12 residues. Sequencing was carried out using blood. This chain links TRBV3-1 with TRBJ1-4; the D is unclear. This sequence was found in a female donor with papillary thyroid cancer or a benign thyroid nodule (not recorded which). Some clones in this sample may be carry-over from other donors' samples. The CDR3 loop reads CASSPRGEKLFF. The CDR3 nucleotides are TGTGCCAGCAGCCCTCGGGGTGAAAAACTGTTTTTT.